What follows describes a single T cell receptor beta chain. Germline V gene lookup returns CDR1 SQVTM and CDR2 ANQGSEA. The CDR3 is 12 amino acids. With 4 bases removed from V and 0 bases from J, the gap between germline ends came to 7 bases. The data were taken from a study of blood T cell repertoires in COVID-19. Study-wide background: Samples came from the United States, Italy and Spain, spanning acute and convalescent COVID-19.

The table came from immunoSEQ multiplex PCR; TCRdb's copy has only in-frame clones and leaves some out. The data contain about 150,000 clones, 85% to 90% of them singletons. The chain uses TRBV29-1 and TRBJ2-7; D is unclear. The receptor's source is a man between 45 and 60 years old who had recovered from COVID-19. The sequenced sample was peripheral blood. The CDR3 here is CSVVGDSYEQYF. As DNA, the CDR3 is TGCAGCGTTGTTGGAGACTCCTACGAGCAGTACTTC.